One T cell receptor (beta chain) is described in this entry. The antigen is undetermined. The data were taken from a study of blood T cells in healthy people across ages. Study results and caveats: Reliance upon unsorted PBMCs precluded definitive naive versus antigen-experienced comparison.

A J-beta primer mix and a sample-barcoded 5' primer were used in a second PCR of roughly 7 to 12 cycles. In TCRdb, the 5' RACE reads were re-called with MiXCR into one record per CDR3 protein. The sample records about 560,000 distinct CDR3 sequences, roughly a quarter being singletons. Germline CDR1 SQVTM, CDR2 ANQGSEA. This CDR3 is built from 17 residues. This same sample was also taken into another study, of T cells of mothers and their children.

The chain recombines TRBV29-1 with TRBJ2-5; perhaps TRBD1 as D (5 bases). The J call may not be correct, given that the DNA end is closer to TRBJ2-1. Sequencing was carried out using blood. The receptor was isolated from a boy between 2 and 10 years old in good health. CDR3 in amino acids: CSVEESGAPLIYNEQFF. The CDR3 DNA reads TGCAGCGTTGAAGAATCTGGGGCCCCCCTGATCTACAATGAGCAGTTCTTC.